These 28 T cell receptor beta chains were all obtained from the same sample, sequenced in a study of cytomegalovirus exposure and HLA in healthy donors. 60 Vbeta and 13 Jbeta primers were used in PCR. Generated by immunoSEQ multiplex PCR, the TCRdb table keeps only in-frame clones and is missing some. The data include about 82,000 clones; the top ten clones carry less than 1.5%. Source material: PBMCs. The receptors here all came from a woman aged 25 to 39 in good health and CMV-seronegative.

CDR3 protein: CASSHSAGDSRETQYF. The CDR3 DNA sequence: TGTGCCAGCAGTCATTCGGCCGGGGACAGCCGAGAGACCCAGTACTTC. The chain is built from TRBV27 and TRBJ2-5, with 7 bases identical to TRBD1. The V gene end was trimmed by 5 bases and the J gene end by 4 bases; junction bases not matched to a gene: 13. The length of the CDR3 is 16 residues. The germline gives CDR1 MNHEY, CDR2 SMNVEV (reference sequence).

In the case of this clone: Sequence at one end of the junction differs from germline and may be a read error. The chain uses TRBV30 and TRBJ2-1; 8 bases are shared with TRBD2. The CDR3 totals 15 residues. Germline-derived CDR1 and CDR2 are GTSNPN and SVGIG (reference sequence). The CDR3 reads CAGSVLGGLAHEQFF. The CDR3 nucleotides read TGTGCCGGGAGTGTACTTGGTGGACTAGCCCATGAGCAGTTCTTC.

J is TRBJ2-4 and V is TRBV6-6, with 8 bases matching TRBD2. Germline V gene lookup returns CDR1 MNHNY and CDR2 SVGAGI (reference sequence). V dropped 7 bases and J dropped 3; count of bases not matched to a gene: 11. The CDR3 is made up of 16 amino acids. For the CDR3, the DNA is TGTGCCAGCACTCCCGGGGGGGCTGGGTTCAAAAACATTCAGTACTTC. Protein product: CASTPGGAGFKNIQYF.

The genes are TRBV30 and TRBJ1-2, with D tentatively TRBD1 (6 bases). CDR3 length equals 14 residues. CDR1 is GTSNPN and CDR2 is SVGIG in the germline V gene (reference sequence). Trimming cost V 0 bases and J 2 bases, with 10 bases left between them. The CDR3 loop is CAWSVGTSNYGYTF. CDR3 DNA: TGTGCCTGGAGTGTCGGGACATCCAACTATGGCTACACCTTC.

The V call is TRBV4-2, the J call TRBJ1-1; TRBD1 might be the D (6 bases). Germline V gene data show CDR1 as LGHNA and CDR2 as YNFKEQ. V lost 2 bases and J 6 bases, leaving 28 bases between the germline ends. The CDR3 is 19 residues long. CDR3 residues: CASSQLPVRTGNWDAEAFF. CDR3 in DNA: TGTGCCAGCAGCCAATTACCGGTTAGAACAGGGAATTGGGATGCTGAAGCTTTCTTT.

The J gene is TRBJ2-7, the V gene TRBV19; possible D gene TRBD1, 5 bases. CDR3 length: 14 amino acids. Trimming took 1 base from V and 1 from J, leaving 8 bases between them. CDR1 and CDR2 from the germline V gene are LNHDA and SQIVND (reference sequence). In nucleotides, the CDR3 is TGTGCCAGTAGTATAGCAGGGAAATCCTACGAGCAGTACTTC. Translation: CASSIAGKSYEQYF.

The chain combines TRBV4-1 with TRBJ2-3; TRBD1 might be the D (6 bases). V was trimmed by 0 bases and J by 2 bases, leaving 15 bases between them. The CDR3 is 17 amino acids. Germline V gene sequence: CDR1 MGHRA, CDR2 YSYEKL. The CDR3: CASSQDGAQGYTDTQYF. The CDR3 nucleotides read TGCGCCAGCAGCCAAGACGGGGCCCAGGGGTACACAGATACGCAGTATTTT.

The chain carries TRBV30 and TRBJ1-4; D unresolved. The CDR3 length is 14 residues. Trimming removed 3 bases at V and 8 bases at J, with 16 bases between. Per germline, CDR1 GTSNPN and CDR2 SVGIG (reference sequence). CDR3 loop: CAWSSTLSREKLFF. The CDR3 DNA sequence: TGTGCCTGGAGCTCGACACTCTCCCGGGAAAAACTGTTTTTT.

This chain links TRBV5-5 with TRBJ2-1, with D possibly TRBD2 on 6 matching bases. CDR1 is SGHKS, CDR2 YYEKEE, per germline (reference sequence). CDR3 length: 15 amino acids. V dropped 4 bases and J dropped 0 bases, with 11 bases sitting between them. The CDR3 reads CASSRELSSYNEQFF. The DNA of the CDR3 is TGTGCCAGCAGCCGGGAGCTGAGCTCCTACAATGAGCAGTTCTTC.

By frequency, this clone is medium-sized. The chain carries TRBV6-1 and TRBJ2-2, with 13 bases matching TRBD2. The CDR3 is made up of 15 amino acids. J lost 6 bases, V lost 8 bases, and 6 bases had no gene match. Germline CDR1 and CDR2: MNHNS and SASEGT. CDR3: CASPGTSGESGELFF. The CDR3, as DNA: TGTGCCAGCCCCGGGACTAGCGGGGAATCCGGGGAGCTGTTTTTT.

The chain is built from TRBV6-1 and TRBJ2-1, with 9 bases that match TRBD2. This CDR3 is built from 15 residues. The J segment lost 4 bases and the V segment lost 8 bases, leaving 9 bases of the junction unmatched. Germline CDR1 and CDR2: MNHNS and SASEGT. DNA for the CDR3: TGTGCCAGCGGGTCTGCGGGAGGGGGTTACAATGAGCAGTTCTTC. This sequence encodes CASGSAGGGYNEQFF.

About this clone: Compared with germline, one end of the junction differs, possibly owing to a read error. The gene calls are TRBV7-2 and TRBJ2-1, with TRBD2 matching 10 bases. The V gene's germline CDR1 is SGHTA and CDR2 FQGNSA. The CDR3 contains 15 residues. The DNA for the CDR3 is TGTGCCGGCAGCTTAGCCCCAGCGGGGGGGCCTGAGCAGTTCTTC. It encodes CAGSLAPAGGPEQFF.

The rearrangement links TRBV5-1 to TRBJ1-1; D is perhaps TRBD1 (6 bases). CDR3 size: 16 residues. With 5 bases removed from V and 4 bases from J, the gap between germline ends came to 21 bases. The germline V gene has CDR1 SGHRS and CDR2 YFSETQ. The CDR3 DNA reads as TGCGCCAGCAGGAGGGGGACACAGGGAAAGTCCACTGAAGCTTTCTTT. As protein: CASRRGTQGKSTEAFF.

The gene calls are TRBV7-9 and TRBJ2-7; D is uncertain. The CDR3 spans 11 residues. The V gene's germline CDR1 is SEHNR and CDR2 FQNEAQ (reference sequence). The germline V and J ends were trimmed by 4 bases and 3 bases, with 4 bases remaining between them. The CDR3 nucleotides are TGTGCCAGCAGCTCCTTCTACGAGCAGTACTTC. It is translated as CASSSFYEQYF.

The V call is TRBV2, the J call TRBJ2-7; TRBD2 matches at 8 bases. Germline lookup yields CDR1 SNHLY and CDR2 FYNNEI. The CDR3 spans 15 residues. The J segment lost 7 bases and the V segment lost 4 bases, leaving 12 bases of the junction unmatched. CDR3 nucleotide sequence: TGTGCCAGCAGTGGTCAGACTAGCGTACCCCTAGAGCAGTACTTC. Its translation is CASSGQTSVPLEQYF.

CDR3 protein: CASSLFTGSPEQFF. The CDR3 nucleotides are TGTGCCAGCAGCCTCTTTACAGGGTCACCTGAGCAGTTCTTC. The gene calls are TRBV27 and TRBJ2-1, with D perhaps TRBD1 (6 bases). V was cut by 6 bases and J by 9 bases, with 18 bases left in between. Per the germline V gene, CDR1 is MNHEY and CDR2 is SMNVEV (reference sequence). This CDR3 is 14 amino acids long.

The V call is TRBV6-1, the J call TRBJ1-5; 7 nucleotides align to TRBD1. Germline V gene data show CDR1 as MNHNS and CDR2 as SASEGT. This CDR3 region has 14 residues. Losses at the gene ends were 6 bases for V and 1 base for J; bases not matched to a gene: 3. This CDR3 is CASSPGQSNQPQHF. The CDR3 DNA is TGTGCCAGCAGCCCGGGACAGAGCAATCAGCCCCAGCATTTT.

The chain combines TRBV29-1 with TRBJ2-1; D gene ambiguous. This CDR3 region has 14 residues. The germline V gene has CDR1 SQVTM and CDR2 ANQGSEA. V shed 3 bases and J shed 0 bases, with 9 bases lying between them. The CDR3 is CSVEGRSSYNEQFF. CDR3 bases: TGCAGCGTTGAGGGCAGGTCCTCCTACAATGAGCAGTTCTTC.

The chain links TRBV6-1 to TRBJ1-1; D perhaps matches TRBD1 (6 bases). Germline CDR1 reads MNHNS; CDR2 reads SASEGT. The length of the CDR3 is 14 residues. V lost 3 bases and J 6 bases, leaving 14 bases between the germline ends. CDR3 coding DNA: TGTGCCAGCAGTGACTTAAGGGGGTCGGCTGAAGCTTTCTTT. Translating it yields CASSDLRGSAEAFF.

V usage is TRBV11-2 and J usage is TRBJ2-5; perhaps TRBD1 as D (6 bases). This CDR3 has 15 residues. V was shortened by 3 bases and J by 1 base, with 12 bases between the two germline ends. The germline V gene encodes CDR1 SGHAT and CDR2 FQNNGV. CDR3 in amino acids: CASSLGPGVQETQYF. As DNA, the CDR3 is TGTGCCAGCAGCTTGGGGCCAGGGGTCCAAGAGACCCAGTACTTC. The whole variable domain, filled in from reference TRBV11-2 and TRBJ2-5, reads EAGVAQSPRYKIIEKRQSVAFWCNPISGHATLYWYQQILGQGPKLLIQFQNNGVVDDSQLPKDRFSAERLKGVDSTLKIQPAKLEDSAVYLCASSLGPGVQETQYFGPGTRLLVL.

The rearrangement links TRBV6-8 to TRBJ1-2; 8 bases agree with TRBD1. V lost 5 bases, J lost 7 bases, and 9 bases stayed unmatched. The CDR3 extends over 14 amino acids. The germline gives CDR1 MNHGY, CDR2 SAAAGT. The CDR3 DNA sequence: TGTGCCAGCAGTCGCAGGGGGCGCGGGTTTGGCTACACCTTC. Its translation: CASSRRGRGFGYTF.

Turning to this clone: One end of the junction fails to match germline, which may point to a read error. The chain employs TRBV5-1 and TRBJ2-1; TRBD2 matches at 9 bases. CDR3 length: 18 amino acids. Germline-derived CDR1 and CDR2 are SGHRS and YFSETQ. This CDR3 is CASSLASGLAISDNEQFF. DNA of the CDR3: TGCGCCAGCAGCTTGGCCAGCGGACTAGCGATCTCCGACAATGAGCAGTTCTTC.

This sequence joins TRBV7-2 and TRBJ2-1, with a tentative D call TRBD2 (5 bases). The CDR3 contains 11 residues. CDR1 is SGHTA and CDR2 is FQGNSA in the germline V gene. The V end was cut by 4 bases, the J end by 10 bases, with 8 bases between. In nucleotides, the CDR3 is TGTGCCAGCAGCTCCCAGCGGGAGCAGTTCTTC. This encodes CASSSQREQFF. Full variable domain (rest looked up from reference TRBV7-2 and TRBJ2-1): GAGVSQSPSNKVTEKGKDVELRCDPISGHTALYWYRQSLGQGLEFLIYFQGNSAPDKSGLPSDRFSAERTGGSVSTLTIQRTQQEDSAVYLCASSSQREQFFGPGTRLTVL.

This chain joins TRBV27 and TRBJ2-7, with D perhaps TRBD2 (6 bases). The CDR3 length is 16 residues. Trimming shortened V by 6 bases and J by 3 bases, and 21 bases separated the two germline ends. Germline CDR1 and CDR2: MNHEY and SMNVEV (reference sequence). The CDR3 sequence is CASSSSSVGEVYEQYF. CDR3 DNA: TGTGCCAGCAGCTCCTCATCAGTCGGGGAGGTCTACGAGCAGTACTTC.

V is TRBV29-1 and J is TRBJ1-3; a possible D gene is TRBD1 (5 bases). V dropped 5 bases and J dropped 3 bases, with 8 bases sitting between them. This CDR3 is 12 amino acids long. The germline gives CDR1 SQVTM, CDR2 ANQGSEA. CDR3 sequence reads: CSVWGVGNTIYF. CDR3 nucleotides: TGCAGCGTTTGGGGGGTTGGAAACACCATATATTTT. Full variable domain (rest looked up from reference TRBV29-1 and TRBJ1-3): SAVISQKPSRDICQRGTSLTIQCQVDSQVTMMFWYRQQPGQSLTLIATANQGSEATYESGFVIDKFPISRPNLTFSTLTVSNMSPEDSSIYLCSVWGVGNTIYFGEGSWLTVV.

The gene calls are TRBV5-1 and TRBJ2-5; D might be TRBD2 (5 bases). Trimming pared 2 bases from V and 3 bases from J, leaving 11 bases between. Per the germline V gene, CDR1 is SGHRS and CDR2 is YFSETQ. CDR3 length: 14 amino acids. CDR3 residues: CASSFSGTEETQYF. The CDR3 bases are TGCGCCAGCAGCTTTTCGGGAACAGAAGAGACCCAGTACTTC.

This chain links TRBV18 with TRBJ1-5; unclear D gene. Trimming removed 3 bases at V and 8 bases at J, with 11 bases between. Germline V gene sequence: CDR1 KGHSH, CDR2 LQKENI. There are 13 residues in the CDR3. The CDR3 DNA sequence: TGTGCCAGCTCACCTAACTTTGGTGAGCCCCAGCATTTT. Translated: CASSPNFGEPQHF.

V is TRBV4-2 and J is TRBJ2-1, with TRBD2 matching 13 bases. Germline CDR1 and CDR2: LGHNA and YNFKEQ. Losses at the gene ends were 4 bases for V and 1 base for J; bases not matched to a gene: 7. The CDR3 loop spans 18 amino acids. The CDR3 DNA reads as TGTGCCAGCAGCCCACGACTAGCGGGAGGCGTTTCCTACAATGAGCAGTTCTTC. Protein: CASSPRLAGGVSYNEQFF.